These 5 T cell receptor beta chains share one sample of origin, sequenced in a study of T-cell memory formation after mild COVID-19. Using its own MiXCR run on the 5' RACE reads, TCRdb lists one record per CDR3 protein. The table has around 340,000 distinct CDR3 sequences, 13% seen once; the top ten hold 20% to 25%. Input material: PBMCs or a T cell subset sorted from them (not recorded which). These TCRs come from a man in his late teens or twenties who had mild COVID-19 (a few samples of this study predate the infection). Cell type and time point are not known.

This chain links TRBV12-3 or TRBV12-4 with TRBJ2-1, with a weak D call TRBD2 (7 bases). The CDR3 runs 15 residues. V shed 3 bases and J shed 7 bases, with 16 bases lying between them. DNA for the CDR3: TGTGCCAGCAGTTTTGGGGGGGGGCCTTTTAATGAGCAGTTCTTC. It codes for CASSFGGGPFNEQFF.

This clonotype was seen a handful of times. Its ends do not fully match the called genes, so a read error is possible. The chain uses TRBV7-7 and TRBJ2-2, with D possibly being TRBD1 (7 bases). The CDR3 runs to 15 residues. CDR1 and CDR2 from the germline V gene are SSHAT and FNYEAQ (reference sequence). The CDR3 loop reads CASSFAGQSTGELFF. In DNA, the CDR3 is TGTGCTAGCAGCTTTGCGGGACAGAGTACCGGGGAGCTGTTTTTT.

This clonotype was counted between two and nine times. The chain joins TRBV6-2 or TRBV6-3 to TRBJ2-7; TRBD1 matches at 7 bases. With 6 bases clipped from V and 5 bases from J, the junction kept 16 bases outside the gene matches. This CDR3 spans 16 amino acids. CDR1 is MNHEY and CDR2 is SVGEGT in the germline V gene. This CDR3 is CASRDISGQLTHEQYF. The CDR3 coding sequence is TGTGCCAGCAGAGATATTTCGGGACAGTTGACCCACGAGCAGTACTTC.

J is TRBJ2-7 and V is TRBV3-1; no reliable D call. CDR3 length: 16 amino acids. The V gene's germline CDR1 is LGHDT and CDR2 YNNKEL (reference sequence). V was clipped by 5 bases and J by 5 bases, with 22 bases between them. CDR3 sequence: CASSLDARGVSHEQYF. CDR3 in DNA: TGTGCCAGCAGCTTGGACGCGAGAGGTGTGTCCCACGAGCAGTACTTC.

The V call is TRBV6-5, the J call TRBJ1-5, with 9 positions matching TRBD1. J lost 1 base, V lost 6 bases, and 4 bases had no gene match. The germline V gene encodes CDR1 MNHEY and CDR2 SVGAGI. CDR3 length equals 15 residues. The CDR3 loop is CASSYGQGSNQPQHF. The DNA for the CDR3 is TGTGCCAGCAGCTACGGACAGGGGAGCAATCAGCCCCAGCATTTT.